The 21 T cell receptor beta chains below were found in one sample sequenced in a study of T cells in Graves' hyperthyroidism and ophthalmopathy. Regions amplified from RNA transcripts were the TCR beta CDR3 regions. The TCR CDR3 was amplified in a first-round RT-PCR using the HTBI primer set. TCRdb independently ran MiXCR on the multiplex PCR reads; one entry per CDR3 protein. The sample records 800,000 or so distinct CDR3 sequences, about 38% being singletons. The sequencing input was blood. These receptors were collected from a man aged 18 to 30 with Graves' hyperthyroidism.

V is TRBV20-1 and J is TRBJ1-2, with TRBD1 identical over 9 bases. The CDR3 length is 15 residues. The V gene's germline CDR1 is DFQATT and CDR2 SNEGSKA (reference sequence). V was clipped by 0 bases and J by 3 bases; unmatched bases: 5. CDR3 region: CSAREGQGLYYGYTF. The CDR3 coding sequence is TGCAGTGCTAGAGAGGGACAGGGACTCTACTATGGCTACACCTTC.

V gene TRBV7-2 combines with J gene TRBJ2-7, with a tentative D call TRBD2 (6 bases). The CDR3 sequence is 15 residues long. The V gene's germline CDR1 is SGHTA and CDR2 FQGNSA. Trimming left V 6 bases short and J 3 bases short, with 18 bases between. Written as DNA, the CDR3 is TGTGCCAGCAGTCCGGGTCGGGGTAGCGGCTACGAGCAGTACTTC. Residues: CASSPGRGSGYEQYF.

This sequence joins TRBV10-3 and TRBJ2-7; D is possibly TRBD2 (5 bases). The V end lost 0 bases, the J end lost 4 bases, and 19 bases lay between the germline ends. Germline values: CDR1 ENHRY, CDR2 SYGVKD. CDR3 length equals 17 residues. CDR3 in amino acids: CAISESGSAGKGYEQYF. The CDR3 DNA follows: TGTGCCATCAGTGAGTCGGGTAGCGCCGGGAAGGGATACGAGCAGTACTTC.

With respect to this clonotype: Without the conserved terminal phenylalanine or tryptophan, this CDR3 likely stems from a read error. This rearrangement joins TRBV7-2 to TRBJ2-7; 7 bases line up with TRBD1. Losses at the gene ends were 1 base for V and 6 bases for J; bases not matched to a gene: 15. The CDR3 contains 17 residues. Germline V gene lookup returns CDR1 SGHTA and CDR2 FQGNSA. This chain's CDR3 is CASSLGGTQGINTEQYL. In DNA, the CDR3 is TGTGCCAGCAGCTTAGGAGGGACACAGGGGATAAACACCGAGCAGTACCTC.

The rearrangement uses TRBV29-1 and TRBJ1-1; D possibly corresponds to TRBD1 (6 bases). Germline CDR1 SQVTM, CDR2 ANQGSEA. This CDR3 is 15 amino acids long. Trimming stripped 3 bases from V and 4 bases from J, with 18 bases between. The CDR3 region is CSVEGGGGQGTEAFF. CDR3 DNA sequence: TGCAGCGTTGAGGGGGGCGGGGGGCAAGGCACTGAAGCTTTCTTT.

This chain connects TRBV6-5 to TRBJ2-7; 9 nucleotides match TRBD1. CDR1 MNHEY and CDR2 SVGAGI come from the germline V gene. The CDR3 sequence is 15 residues long. V was clipped by 6 bases and J by 2 bases; unmatched bases: 8. The CDR3 loop is CASSLDRGYTYEQYF. The CDR3 DNA sequence: TGTGCCAGCAGCTTGGACAGGGGCTATACCTACGAGCAGTACTTC.

V and J are TRBV29-1 and TRBJ1-2; possible D gene TRBD1, 6 bases. V lost 6 bases and J 4 bases, leaving 15 bases between the germline ends. The CDR3 is made up of 13 amino acids. CDR1 is SQVTM, CDR2 ANQGSEA, per germline. The CDR3 bases are TGCAGCGTACTTTCGGCAGGGGTCTATGGCTACACCTTC. This translates into CSVLSAGVYGYTF.

This clonotype has only one observation. This chain connects TRBV9 to TRBJ1-2, with D uncertain. Between the trimmed V and J ends, which lost 3 bases and 8 bases, there was a span of 8 bases. Per the germline V gene, CDR1 is SGDLS and CDR2 is YYNGEE. The CDR3 covers 11 residues. The CDR3 reads CASSENGGYTF. CDR3 nucleotide sequence: TGTGCCAGCAGCGAAAACGGGGGCTACACCTTC.

This clonotype was found a few times. V is TRBV7-9 and J is TRBJ2-5; maybe TRBD2 (6 bases). The CDR3 extends over 16 amino acids. The ends were cut back, 5 bases at V and 4 bases at J, with 20 bases in the middle. The germline gives CDR1 SEHNR, CDR2 FQNEAQ (reference sequence). The CDR3 sequence is CASSQDFRQGGETQYF. DNA for the CDR3: TGTGCCAGCAGCCAAGATTTTAGGCAGGGAGGAGAGACCCAGTACTTC.

V is TRBV7-3 and J is TRBJ1-5; a possible D gene is TRBD1 (6 bases). Trimming took 9 bases from V and 5 from J, leaving 17 bases between them. The CDR3 consists of 14 residues. CDR1 and CDR2 (germline): SGHTA, FQGTGA. CDR3 region: CARRCQGMYQPQHF. The CDR3 DNA sequence: TGTGCCAGACGATGCCAGGGGATGTATCAGCCCCAGCATTTT.

In this sample, this clonotype turned up a few times. The J gene is TRBJ2-5, the V gene TRBV3-1, with D perhaps matching TRBD1 (5 bases). Germline V lookup: CDR1 LGHDT, CDR2 YNNKEL (reference sequence). This CDR3 is 15 amino acids long. Trimming stripped 2 bases from V and 4 bases from J, with 14 bases between. The CDR3 is CASSQRSQGIETQYF. The CDR3 DNA is TGTGCCAGCAGCCAAAGGAGCCAGGGCATAGAGACCCAGTACTTC.

The genes are TRBV5-1 and TRBJ2-7; 8 bases are shared with TRBD2. Trimming cost V 2 bases and J 7 bases; bases outside gene matches: 11. CDR3 length equals 15 residues. In germline, CDR1 is SGHRS, CDR2 YFSETQ. The CDR3 DNA sequence: TGCGCCAGCAGCTTTGGCATTAGCGGGGTCGGGGAGCAGTACTTC. This gives the protein CASSFGISGVGEQYF. The complete variable domain, with remaining parts taken from reference TRBV5-1 and TRBJ2-7, reads KAGVTQTPRYLIKTRGQQVTLSCSPISGHRSVSWYQQTPGQGLQFLFEYFSETQRNKGNFPGRFSGRQFSNSRSEMNVSTLELGDSALYLCASSFGISGVGEQYFGPGTRLTVT.

This clonotype came up many times. The chain recombines TRBV2 with TRBJ1-4; TRBD1 aligns across 8 bases. With V trimmed by 5 bases and J by 11 bases, 7 bases remained unmatched. The CDR3 runs 13 residues. The V gene's germline CDR1 is SNHLY and CDR2 FYNNEI. The CDR3 coding sequence is TGTGCCAGCAGTTGGACAGGGACGGGGAAACTGTTTTTT. Protein product: CASSWTGTGKLFF.

The chain uses TRBV10-3 and TRBJ1-1, with D possibly TRBD1 on 6 matching bases. The CDR3 is 15 amino acids. The ends were cut back, 5 bases at V and 2 bases at J, with 15 bases in the middle. CDR1 is ENHRY and CDR2 is SYGVKD in the germline V gene. In DNA form, the CDR3 reads TGTGCCATCAGTTCAAATGTGGGGGGCAACACTGAAGCTTTCTTT. It encodes CAISSNVGGNTEAFF.

This sequence joins TRBV7-9 and TRBJ2-5; 10 positions agree with TRBD1. The V gene's germline CDR1 is SEHNR and CDR2 FQNEAQ (reference sequence). This CDR3 has 17 amino acids. The ends lost 5 bases at V and 4 bases at J; junction bases unmatched: 13. CDR3 loop: CASSELPGTGEVETQYF. The CDR3 DNA follows: TGTGCCAGCAGCGAACTGCCCGGGACAGGGGAAGTAGAGACCCAGTACTTC.

A remark on this clonotype: One base away lies a much larger clone, so this may be a sequencing read error. The chain uses TRBV29-1 and TRBJ1-4, with D maybe TRBD1 (5 bases). Deletions cut 1 base from V and 8 bases from J, with 11 bases between. Germline V gene lookup returns CDR1 SQVTM and CDR2 ANQGSEA. The CDR3 length is 13 residues. The chain's CDR3 is CSVEGGDGEKLFF. Here the CDR3 DNA reads TGCAGCGTTGAAGGGGGGGATGGGGAAAAACTGTTTTTT.

This clonotype was seen ten or more times. This sequence joins TRBV9 and TRBJ1-2, with D possibly TRBD1 on 5 matching bases. Germline CDR1 SGDLS, CDR2 YYNGEE. This CDR3 contains 12 residues. V was cut by 3 bases and J by 8 bases, with 11 bases left in between. CDR3 in amino acids: CASSGGPRGYTF. In DNA form, the CDR3 reads TGTGCCAGCAGCGGGGGACCGAGGGGCTACACCTTC. The whole variable domain, filled in from reference TRBV9 and TRBJ1-2, reads DSGVTQTPKHLITATGQRVTLRCSPRSGDLSVYWYQQSLDQGLQFLIQYYNGEERAKGNILERFSAQQFPDLHSELNLSSLELGDSALYFCASSGGPRGYTFGSGTRLTVV.

This clonotype was seen a few times. This chain joins TRBV9 and TRBJ2-5, with D tentatively TRBD2 (5 bases). CDR3 length: 15 residues. Between the trimmed V and J ends, which lost 0 bases and 5 bases, there was a span of 14 bases. CDR1 and CDR2 (germline): SGDLS, YYNGEE. The CDR3 DNA follows: TGTGCCAGCAGCGTAGAGGGCACCTCGGGGGAGACCCAGTACTTC. This sequence encodes CASSVEGTSGETQYF.

This rearrangement joins TRBV2 to TRBJ2-5; 11 bases are a match to TRBD2. Trimming at V came to 6 bases and at J to 3 bases, leaving 6 bases not matched to a gene. The CDR3 sequence is 15 residues long. The germline gives CDR1 SNHLY, CDR2 FYNNEI. This chain's CDR3 is CASSTRLAGKETQYF. CDR3 bases: TGTGCCAGCAGCACTCGACTAGCGGGAAAAGAGACCCAGTACTTC.

On this clonotype: One end of the junction fails to match germline, which may point to a read error. J is TRBJ2-7 and V is TRBV2, with D perhaps being TRBD1 or TRBD2 (5 bases each). The CDR3 runs 13 residues. Germline lookup yields CDR1 SNHLY and CDR2 FYNNEI. In nucleotides, the CDR3 is TGTGCCAGCTGGGACCTCAAGAATTACGGGCAGTACTTC. It specifies CASWDLKNYGQYF.

The rearrangement uses TRBV3-1 and TRBJ1-2; 9 nucleotides line up with TRBD1. Unmatched junction bases numbered 3, after V lost 0 bases and J lost 4 bases. The CDR3 runs 15 residues. Germline assignment: CDR1 LGHDT and CDR2 YNNKEL (reference sequence). The CDR3 protein is CASSQDGQGLYGYTF. The CDR3 DNA sequence: TGTGCCAGCAGCCAAGACGGACAGGGGCTCTATGGCTACACCTTC.